The entry below gives a single T cell receptor (beta chain) sequence along with its context. Using immunoSEQ multiplex PCR, the repertoire was profiled, and TCRdb retains in-frame clones only, with some absent. Seen here are 150,000 to 190,000 clones, more than 75% observed once, and the top ten hold 8.3%. This sample was taken from a study of blood T cell repertoires in COVID-19. The germline V gene encodes CDR1 SGHTA and CDR2 FQGTGA. The CDR3 runs 13 residues. V lost 5 bases, J lost 9 bases, and 14 bases lay in between. The chain links TRBV7-3 to TRBJ2-1, with a weak D call TRBD2 (5 bases). Sequencing was done on a sample of peripheral blood. The origin of this receptor is a woman aged 60-70 years with COVID-19, enrolled during active disease. This CDR3 reads CASSPDWAIEQFF. The CDR3, as DNA: TGTGCCAGCAGCCCGGACTGGGCGATTGAGCAGTTCTTC.